This entry lists 9 T cell receptor beta chains sequenced from one sample in a study of shared clonotypes between healthy human individuals. The repertoire was sequenced with immunoSEQ multiplex PCR; TCRdb's copy has only in-frame clones and lacks some. The sample has 650,000 to 700,000 clones; roughly 87% are singletons. Specimen: memory CD8+ T cells from PBMCs. The sample's subset: CD45RO+ cells pooled with CCR7-negative TemRA cells. Receptors originate from a man aged 18 to 30 in good health. Some clones in this sample may be carry-over from other donors' samples.

The V gene is TRBV23-1, the J gene TRBJ1-1; D is undetermined. TRBV23-1 counts as an open reading frame of uncertain function. The CDR3 has 13 amino acids. Between the trimmed V and J ends, which lost 11 bases and 6 bases, there was a span of 19 bases. In DNA form, the CDR3 reads TGCGCCGCCAGGTGCCGGACTAGCCCTGAAGCTTTCTTT. This encodes CAARCRTSPEAFF.

The chain recombines TRBV19 with TRBJ2-7; 8 nucleotides match TRBD2. CDR1 is LNHDA and CDR2 is SQIVND in the germline V gene (reference sequence). Unmatched junction bases numbered 8, after V lost 3 bases and J lost 1 base. The CDR3 runs to 16 residues. CDR3 in DNA: TGTGCCAGTAGTATGGGCCCTGGCGGGAGGTCCTACGAGCAGTACTTC. This sequence encodes CASSMGPGGRSYEQYF. Using reference TRBV19 and TRBJ2-7 for the parts outside the CDR3, the full variable domain is DGGITQSPKYLFRKEGQNVTLSCEQNLNHDAMYWYRQDPGQGLRLIYYSQIVNDFQKGDIAEGYSVSREKKESFPLTVTSAQKNPTAFYLCASSMGPGGRSYEQYFGPGTRLTVT.

The chain is built from TRBV27 and TRBJ2-2, with a weak D call TRBD2 (5 bases). CDR3 size: 15 residues. The V end lost 5 bases, the J end lost 8 bases, and 18 bases lay between the germline ends. Germline V gene lookup returns CDR1 MNHEY and CDR2 SMNVEV (reference sequence). The CDR3: CASSPTDGRGGELFF. DNA of the CDR3: TGTGCCAGCAGTCCAACGGACGGCAGAGGGGGGGAGCTGTTTTTT.

This clone was detected only a few times. The DNA of the CDR3 is TGTGCCAGCAGTGAATACTACGAGCAGTACTTC. Its translation is CASSEYYEQYF. V usage is TRBV6-1 and J usage is TRBJ2-7; D is uncertain. The CDR3 is 11 residues long. Between the trimmed V and J ends, which lost 2 bases and 3 bases, there was a span of 2 bases. Germline V gene data show CDR1 as MNHNS and CDR2 as SASEGT.

Worth noting for this clone: At the DNA level, this CDR3 is encoded by other sequences in the same sample as well. V is TRBV25-1 and J is TRBJ2-2, with TRBD2 matching 7 bases. This CDR3 spans 14 amino acids. Unmatched junction bases numbered 0, after V lost 1 base and J lost 4 bases. Germline V lookup: CDR1 MGHDK, CDR2 SYGVNS. The CDR3 nucleotides are TGTGCCAGCAGTGAATCGGGGGGCACCGGGGAGCTGTTTTTT. This translates into CASSESGGTGELFF.

This chain uses TRBV28 with TRBJ2-1, with 8 bases that match TRBD2. The CDR3 covers 19 residues. Germline V gives CDR1 MDHEN, CDR2 SYDVKM. V trimming: 8 bases; J trimming: 3 bases; junction bases outside the gene matches: 21. The CDR3 DNA sequence: TGTGCCAGCTCTGGGGTAGGGGCACGGGAGCGGGAGTTCTACAATGAGCAGTTCTTC. This encodes CASSGVGAREREFYNEQFF.

The chain employs TRBV7-9 and TRBJ2-1, with D uncertain. The CDR3 sequence is 14 residues long. Germline CDR1 and CDR2: SEHNR and FQNEAQ (reference sequence). Trimming cost V 3 bases and J 4 bases, with 10 bases left between them. The CDR3 DNA reads TGTGCCAGCAGCTTTGAAAGGCTTTACAATGAGCAGTTCTTC. It encodes CASSFERLYNEQFF.

The chain combines TRBV6-6 with TRBJ2-6, with D maybe TRBD1 (5 bases). V was clipped by 5 bases and J by 5 bases, with 16 bases between them. The germline CDR1 and CDR2 sequences are MNHNY and SVGAGI (reference sequence). CDR3 size: 16 residues. The CDR3 nucleotides are TGTGCCAGCAGTAGCAAAGGACAAAGTCGGGCCAACGTCCTGACTTTC. Translation gives CASSSKGQSRANVLTF.

The chain carries TRBV7-9 and TRBJ2-7; the match to TRBD1 covers 8 bases. V dropped 4 bases and J dropped 2; count of bases not matched to a gene: 10. The CDR3 runs to 16 residues. From germline, CDR1 is SEHNR and CDR2 FQNEAQ (reference sequence). The DNA for the CDR3 is TGTGCCAGCAGCTCCACGCTCCGGGACAGGACCTACGAGCAGTACTTC. Its protein is CASSSTLRDRTYEQYF. Full variable domain (missing parts from reference TRBV7-9 and TRBJ2-7): DTGVSQNPRHKITKRGQNVTFRCDPISEHNRLYWYRQTLGQGPEFLTYFQNEAQLEKSRLLSDRFSAERPKGSFSTLEIQRTEQGDSAMYLCASSSTLRDRTYEQYFGPGTRLTVT.